This TCR beta chain came from a study of cytomegalovirus exposure and HLA in healthy donors. 60 Vbeta and 13 Jbeta primers were used in PCR. This table comes from immunoSEQ multiplex PCR, and its TCRdb copy is limited to in-frame clones, with some not included. The sample records about 160,000 clones, about 81% being singletons. Germline CDR1 is SGHTA and CDR2 is FQGTGA. V shed 1 base and J shed 4 bases, with 12 bases lying between them. CDR3 length: 15 residues. The specimen sequenced was PBMCs. The clonotype comes from a girl aged 10-17 years in good health and CMV-seropositive. This chain links TRBV7-3 with TRBJ2-3; D call uncertain. CDR3 DNA: TGTGCCAGCAGCTTAATGGGTATTAGCCCAGATACGCAGTATTTT. It is translated as CASSLMGISPDTQYF.